The rows below give T cell receptor beta chains drawn from one sample of a study of blood T cell repertoires in COVID-19. TCRdb's table, derived via immunoSEQ multiplex PCR, lists solely in-frame clones and lacks some. The sample contains about 190,000 clones, approximately 85% of which appear only once. Material: peripheral blood. The receptors shown here come from a woman of 80 years or more with acute or convalescent COVID-19. CDR3s include the opening cysteine and the closing phenylalanine or tryptophan. A D gene is named only where the DNA matches it firmly.

TRBJ1-1	-	TRBV29-1	CSSEGGTYTEAFF
TRBJ2-3	-	TRBV2	CASSEALPGEERLDTQYF
TRBJ2-1	TRBD1	TRBV19	CASRKHPGQPYNEQFF
TRBJ1-3	-	TRBV7-2	CASSLQRHGGNTIYF
TRBJ2-1	TRBD2	TRBV6-2/TRBV6-3	CASSFLGAGDEQFF
TRBJ2-7	-	TRBV9	CASGGDTSYEQYF
TRBJ2-7	TRBD1	TRBV7-9	CASSAGTGVQEQYF
TRBJ2-5	-	TRBV30	CAWSVRVREETQYF
TRBJ1-1	TRBD1	TRBV28	CASSQPGQGETEAFF
TRBJ2-2	TRBD2	TRBV20-1	CSARGPPGLAVANTGELFF
TRBJ1-6	-	TRBV2	CASLLTGIGNSPLHF
TRBJ1-4	-	TRBV5-1	CASSESREKLFF
TRBJ2-6	TRBD2	TRBV7-2	CASSLRRAGGSGANVLTF
TRBJ1-1	TRBD1	TRBV2	CASSGGTVLEAFF
TRBJ2-1	TRBD2	TRBV5-1	CASSVEIGLVDKQFF
TRBJ1-5	TRBD1	TRBV28	CASRGRTGFYSNQPQHF
TRBJ2-7	TRBD1	TRBV24-1	CATSDPAGTGGYEQYF
TRBJ1-2	TRBD1	TRBV28	CASRGQVNYGYTF
TRBJ1-1	-	TRBV6-5	CASSSAQGLAEAFF
TRBJ2-3	TRBD2	TRBV10-3	CAISGGGSGGTDTQYF
TRBJ1-2	-	TRBV28	CASSLNGNGYTF
TRBJ1-1	TRBD1	TRBV5-1	CASSLGQGEAFF
TRBJ2-7	TRBD2	TRBV7-9	CASRLSGELYEQYF
TRBJ2-7	TRBD1	TRBV5-6	CASIRTGVIYEQYF
TRBJ2-3	TRBD2	TRBV7-2	CASSSGVAGDTDTQYF
TRBJ1-2	TRBD1	TRBV3-1/TRBV3-2	CASSQDGQEEGYTF
TRBJ2-7	TRBD1	TRBV9	CASSVAGDSHYEQYF
TRBJ1-2	TRBD1	TRBV29-1	CSVEDGDRDAGYTF
TRBJ2-3	TRBD2	TRBV27	CASTSYSGVYGNTQYF
TRBJ2-7	TRBD1	TRBV7-2	CASSNKLWGQVYEQYF
TRBJ1-1	-	TRBV27	CASSFGTGLLVTEAFF
TRBJ2-5	-	TRBV4-2	CASSQGQLGRETQYF
TRBJ1-5	-	TRBV3-1/TRBV3-2	CASSLYTGRHQPQHF